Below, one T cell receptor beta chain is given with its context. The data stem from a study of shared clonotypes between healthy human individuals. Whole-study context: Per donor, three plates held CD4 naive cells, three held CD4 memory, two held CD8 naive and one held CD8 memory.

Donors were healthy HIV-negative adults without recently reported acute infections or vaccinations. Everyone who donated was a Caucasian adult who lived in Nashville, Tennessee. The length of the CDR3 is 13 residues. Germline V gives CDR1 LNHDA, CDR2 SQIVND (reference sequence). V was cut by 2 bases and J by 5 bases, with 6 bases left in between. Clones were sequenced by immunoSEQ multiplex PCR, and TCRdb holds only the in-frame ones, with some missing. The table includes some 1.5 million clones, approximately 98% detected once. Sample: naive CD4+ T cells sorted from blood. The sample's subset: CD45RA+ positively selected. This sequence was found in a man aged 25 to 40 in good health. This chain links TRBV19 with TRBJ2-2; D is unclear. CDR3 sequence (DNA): TGTGCCAGTAGTATAATCGGTACCGGGGAGCTGTTTTTT. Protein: CASSIIGTGELFF.